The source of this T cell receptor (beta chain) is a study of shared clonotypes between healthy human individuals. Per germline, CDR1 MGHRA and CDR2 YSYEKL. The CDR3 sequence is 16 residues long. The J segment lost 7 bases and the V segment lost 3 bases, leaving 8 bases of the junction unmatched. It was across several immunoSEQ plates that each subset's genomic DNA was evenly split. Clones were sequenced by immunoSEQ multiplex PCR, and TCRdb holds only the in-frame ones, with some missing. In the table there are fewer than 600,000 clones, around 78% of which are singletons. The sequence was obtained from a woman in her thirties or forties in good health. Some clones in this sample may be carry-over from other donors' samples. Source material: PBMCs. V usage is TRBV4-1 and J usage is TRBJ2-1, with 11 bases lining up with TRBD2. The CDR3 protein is CASSHPLAGVRNEQFF. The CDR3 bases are TGCGCCAGCAGCCACCCACTAGCGGGAGTTCGGAATGAGCAGTTCTTC.